The clone carrying this TCR beta chain appeared many times. Its specificity is unknown. There were TCR beta CDR3 regions amplified from RNA transcripts. The TCR CDR3 was amplified in a first-round RT-PCR using the HTBI primer set. MiXCR was run by TCRdb on the multiplex PCR reads, yielding one entry per CDR3 protein. The data contain around 620,000 distinct CDR3 sequences, around 15% of them singletons. V lost 0 bases, J lost 6 bases, and 6 bases lay in between. The CDR3 loop spans 13 amino acids. PBMCs were sourced from roughly 9.1 ml fresh peripheral blood. The data were taken from a study of T cells in Graves' hyperthyroidism and ophthalmopathy. Broader study findings: For ophthalmopathy, model prediction preceded onset by a median about 6 months.

The V call is TRBV12-3 or TRBV12-4, the J call TRBJ1-5, with TRBD1 as a possible D gene (5 bases). This receptor was obtained from a woman between 25 and 40 years old with Graves' hyperthyroidism. Sequenced sample: blood. The CDR3: CASSLAGTQPQHF. Here the CDR3 DNA reads TGTGCCAGCAGTTTAGCAGGGACTCAGCCCCAGCATTTT.